This TCR beta chain originates from a study of blood T cell repertoires in COVID-19. Study background: COVID-19 samples collected from the United States, Italy and Spain covered acute and convalescent phases. PBMCs, B-cell-depleted T cells, or T cells provided the cDNA or gDNA that made up the material.

Looked up from germline, CDR1 is SGHAT and CDR2 is FQNNGV. This CDR3 comprises 16 residues. V lost 6 bases to trimming and J lost 0 bases; unmatched junction nucleotides: 4. In the original workflow: By means of reference gene primer amplification, nucleated cell counts were estimated. Using immunoSEQ multiplex PCR, the repertoire was profiled, and TCRdb retains in-frame clones only, with some absent. V, J and clone size reflect that table, while D and trimming were determined from the DNA. The table shows about 190,000 clones, with almost 85% occurring only once. This TCR came from a woman between 65 and 79 years old with active or convalescent COVID-19. Sequenced material: peripheral blood. J is TRBJ2-1 and V is TRBV11-2; 11 bases align to TRBD2. Here the CDR3 reads CASRAGTSGSYNEQFF. CDR3 coding DNA: TGTGCCAGCAGAGCCGGGACTAGCGGCTCCTACAATGAGCAGTTCTTC.